Here is one T cell receptor (beta chain) with its context. The table came from immunoSEQ multiplex PCR; TCRdb's copy has only in-frame clones and leaves some out. The table shows roughly 40,000 clones, with almost 90% occurring only once. This specimen belongs to a study of blood T cell repertoires in COVID-19. About the study: Acute-phase and convalescent COVID-19 samples originated in the United States, Italy and Spain.

V lost 1 base and J 2 bases, leaving 6 bases between the germline ends. This CDR3 region has 13 residues. In germline, CDR1 is SGHTA, CDR2 FQGNSA. The chain joins TRBV7-2 to TRBJ2-7; D is perhaps TRBD2 (5 bases). The sequence came from a man in his 70s with acute or convalescent COVID-19. The sample comprised peripheral blood. CDR3 protein: CASSLGGPYEQYF. The CDR3 nucleotides read TGTGCCAGCAGCTTAGGCGGGCCCTACGAGCAGTACTTC. The variable domain in full, completed from reference TRBV7-2 and TRBJ2-7, reads GAGVSQSPSNKVTEKGKDVELRCDPISGHTALYWYRQSLGQGLEFLIYFQGNSAPDKSGLPSDRFSAERTGGSVSTLTIQRTQQEDSAVYLCASSLGGPYEQYFGPGTRLTVT.